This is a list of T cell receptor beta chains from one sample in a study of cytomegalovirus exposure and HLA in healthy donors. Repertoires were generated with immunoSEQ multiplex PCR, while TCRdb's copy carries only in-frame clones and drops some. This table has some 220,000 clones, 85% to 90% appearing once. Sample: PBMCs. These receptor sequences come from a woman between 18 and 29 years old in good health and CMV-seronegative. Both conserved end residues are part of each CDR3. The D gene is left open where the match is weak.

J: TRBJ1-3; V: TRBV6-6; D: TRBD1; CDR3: CASQRQGSGNTIYF
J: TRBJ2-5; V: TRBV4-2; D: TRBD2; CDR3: CASSQQGGSSQETQYF
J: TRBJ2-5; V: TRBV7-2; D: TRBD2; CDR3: CASSLKGRAYQETQYF
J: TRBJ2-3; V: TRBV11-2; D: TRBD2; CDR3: CASSLTTSGGPSTDTQYF
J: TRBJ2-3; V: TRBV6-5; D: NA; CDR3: CASSFRLTDTQYF
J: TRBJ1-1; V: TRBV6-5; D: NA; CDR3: CASSYVTGFGTEAFF
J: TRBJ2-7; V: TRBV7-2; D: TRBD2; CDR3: CASSWGGRIAYEQYF
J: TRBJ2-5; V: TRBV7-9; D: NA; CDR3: CASSLSELIYQETQYF
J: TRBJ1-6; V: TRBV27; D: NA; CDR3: CASSFLGGDSPLHF
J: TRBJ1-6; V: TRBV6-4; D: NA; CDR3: CASSSMPGNYNSPLHF
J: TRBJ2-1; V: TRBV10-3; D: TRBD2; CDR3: CAIMIAGGNEQFF
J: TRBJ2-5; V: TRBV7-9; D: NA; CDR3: CASSLAPGTGTQYF
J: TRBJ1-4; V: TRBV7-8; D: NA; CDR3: CASSSSTGYGEKLFF
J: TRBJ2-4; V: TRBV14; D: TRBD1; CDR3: CASSQWDRARGHIQYF
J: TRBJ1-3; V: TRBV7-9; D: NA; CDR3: CASSLMGASGNTIYF
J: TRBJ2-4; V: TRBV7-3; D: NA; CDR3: CASSDSTNIQYF
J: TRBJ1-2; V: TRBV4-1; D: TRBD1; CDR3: CASRPPGQGLGYGYTF
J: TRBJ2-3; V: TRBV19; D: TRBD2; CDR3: CASSPRTSGGSTDTQYF
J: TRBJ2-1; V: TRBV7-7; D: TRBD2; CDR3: CASSSGGGLGSEQFF
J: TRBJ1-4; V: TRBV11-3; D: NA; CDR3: CASSLGGATNEKLFF
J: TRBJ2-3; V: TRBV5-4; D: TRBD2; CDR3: CASSLGAGGGTDTQYF
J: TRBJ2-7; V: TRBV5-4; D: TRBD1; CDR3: CASSRKQGTSYEQYF
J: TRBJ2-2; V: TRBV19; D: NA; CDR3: CASSGQVNTGELFF
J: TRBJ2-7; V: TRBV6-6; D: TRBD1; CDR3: CASSYSGTGGYEQYF
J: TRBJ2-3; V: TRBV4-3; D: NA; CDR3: CASSQDQMGLTDTQYF
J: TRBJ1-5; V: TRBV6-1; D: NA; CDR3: CASSDSGQPQHF
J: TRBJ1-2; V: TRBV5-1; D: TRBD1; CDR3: CASSLGQGLDYTF
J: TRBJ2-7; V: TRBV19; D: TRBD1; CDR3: CASSIAGQDYEQYF
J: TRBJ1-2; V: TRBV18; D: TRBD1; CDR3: CASSSTLTGLNGYTF
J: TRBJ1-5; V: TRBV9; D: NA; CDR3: CASSPSLTGTYSNQPQHF
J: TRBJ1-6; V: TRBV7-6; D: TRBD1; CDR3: CASSLGPPGGQINSPLHF
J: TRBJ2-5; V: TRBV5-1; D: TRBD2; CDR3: CASSFRDYKETQYF
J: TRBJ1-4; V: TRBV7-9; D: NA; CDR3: CASKGVGATNEKLFF
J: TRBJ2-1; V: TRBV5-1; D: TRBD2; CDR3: CASSPSGGSYNEQFF
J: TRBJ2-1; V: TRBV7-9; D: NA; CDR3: CASSLGTSPPYNEQFF
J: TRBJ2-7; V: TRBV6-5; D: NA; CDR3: CASSYSGGQGYEQYF
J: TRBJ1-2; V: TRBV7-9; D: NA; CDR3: CASSLEVDFADTF
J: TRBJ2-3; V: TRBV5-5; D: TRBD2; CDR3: CASSLGLAGNTDTQYF
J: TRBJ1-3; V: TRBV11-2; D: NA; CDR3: CASSPSGQSSGNTIYF
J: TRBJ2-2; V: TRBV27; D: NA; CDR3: CASSPFPNTGELFF